This T cell receptor beta chain was sequenced during a study of human T cells and chemical hapten exposure. Notes on the study in general: In comparison with controls, expanded TCRs gave rise to a significantly larger number of large CDR3 similarity clusters. Donor immune responses may differ from healthy people's, since all donors had alopecia.

Germline values: CDR1 SNHLY, CDR2 FYNNEI. This CDR3 has 14 residues. The V end was cut by 10 bases, the J end by 1 base, with 15 bases between. TCRdb recomputed calls from the RACE reads with MiXCR, one row per CDR3 protein. This repertoire shows 80,000 to 100,000 distinct CDR3 sequences, around 7.8% found once; its top ten account for approximately 1.5%. Sample time point: patch test 1, 2 weeks after DPC sensitization. Treatment: therapeutic diphenylcyclopropenone sensitization with weekly scalp DPC. Blood sampling preceded each patch test application. In this sample, this clonotype turned up a few times. Its antigen remains unidentified.

This specimen consisted of whole blood, obtained in connection with sensitization to the hapten diphenylcyclopropenone (DPC). The chain uses TRBV2 and TRBJ2-3, with TRBD1 as a possible D gene (6 bases). This clonotype originated in a woman in her 30s with alopecia areata. Some clones in this sample may be carry-over from other donors' samples. The CDR3 loop reads CATRDGGGTDTQYF. CDR3 nucleotides: TGTGCCACCAGGGATGGGGGCGGCACAGATACGCAGTATTTT. Variable domain in full (rest from reference TRBV2 and TRBJ2-3): EPEVTQTPSHQVTQMGQEVILRCVPISNHLYFYWYRQILGQKVEFLVSFYNNEISEKSEIFDDQFSVERPDGSNFTLKIRSTKLEDSAMYFCATRDGGGTDTQYFGPGTRLTVL.